Presented here are 10 T cell receptor beta chains from one specimen sequenced in a study of OX40 agonist ivuxolimab in advanced cancers. Assay: immunoSEQ multiplex PCR; the TCRdb copy retains only in-frame clones and omits some. The sample comprises 80,000 or so clones, less than 95% of which are singletons, and 1.5% to 2% rests with the top ten. Specimen: CD4+ or CD8+ T cells sorted from blood, collected in a trial of the OX40 agonist ivuxolimab. These receptors came from an adult with an advanced solid tumor such as melanoma, head and neck, liver or kidney cancer.

The V and J genes are TRBV4-2 and TRBJ2-7; no definite D call. Between the trimmed V and J ends, which lost 1 base and 2 bases, there was a span of 9 bases. This CDR3 spans 14 amino acids. Germline V gene data show CDR1 as LGHNA and CDR2 as YNFKEQ. The CDR3 spells CASSQAGPPYEQYF. DNA for the CDR3: TGTGCCAGCAGCCAAGCGGGTCCTCCCTACGAGCAGTACTTC.

V and J are TRBV28 and TRBJ2-7; 8 nucleotides line up with TRBD2. V shed 2 bases and J 0 bases; nucleotides not matched to a gene: 6. Germline V lookup: CDR1 MDHEN, CDR2 SYDVKM. This CDR3 has 16 residues. CDR3 protein: CASSLVGGTSSYEQYF. The CDR3, as DNA: TGTGCCAGCAGTTTAGTGGGGGGGACTAGCTCCTACGAGCAGTACTTC.

The V and J genes are TRBV5-6 and TRBJ2-7; 7 bases line up with TRBD1. V lost 6 bases, J lost 3 bases, and 9 bases stayed unmatched. The CDR3 contains 14 residues. Germline V gives CDR1 SGHDT, CDR2 YYEEEE. The CDR3 region has the DNA TGTGCCAGCACCTGGAACAGACAGGGCTACGAGCAGTACTTC. The encoded protein is CASTWNRQGYEQYF.

The chain has TRBV11-3 and TRBJ1-6; the D is unclear. CDR3 length: 15 amino acids. Between the trimmed V and J ends, which lost 1 base and 4 bases, there was a span of 8 bases. Germline CDR1 reads SGHNT; CDR2 reads YENEEA. The CDR3 region is CASSLGTGYNSPLHF. The CDR3 nucleotides are TGTGCCAGCAGCTTAGGGACGGGGTATAATTCACCCCTCCACTTT.

The chain uses TRBV5-8 and TRBJ2-7; 7 bases agree with TRBD1. There are 15 residues in the CDR3. Germline loops: CDR1 SGHTS, CDR2 YDEGEE. V was clipped by 3 bases and J by 2 bases; unmatched bases: 8. CDR3 in DNA: TGTGCCAGCAGCTCACTCTCCGGGACAGCCTACGAGCAGTACTTC. Translated, it gives CASSSLSGTAYEQYF.

V usage is TRBV7-2 and J usage is TRBJ2-1, with D possibly being TRBD2 (5 bases). With 4 bases removed from V and 8 bases from J, the gap between germline ends came to 15 bases. CDR3 length equals 14 residues. Germline CDR1 reads SGHTA; CDR2 reads FQGNSA. CDR3 region: CASSSAVAVDEQFF. Written as DNA, the CDR3 is TGTGCCAGCAGCTCAGCGGTAGCTGTGGATGAGCAGTTCTTC.

The chain uses TRBV7-9 and TRBJ2-7; TRBD2 matches at 8 bases. V lost 5 bases and J lost 3; bases outside the gene matches: 6. The germline CDR1 and CDR2 sequences are SEHNR and FQNEAQ (reference sequence). CDR3 length: 14 amino acids. The CDR3 DNA reads as TGTGCCAGCAGCCCGGGACTAGGCATCTACGAGCAGTACTTC. Protein sequence: CASSPGLGIYEQYF.

The chain has TRBV11-3 and TRBJ2-7; 8 nucleotides line up with TRBD1. The junction had 6 bases not matched to a gene; V was cut back by 1 base and J by 4 bases. The CDR3 is 15 amino acids. Germline lookup yields CDR1 SGHNT and CDR2 YENEEA. CDR3 DNA sequence: TGTGCCAGCAGCTTAGGTGGCACAGGGGGGTACGAGCAGTACTTC. The encoded protein is CASSLGGTGGYEQYF.

This clone is a singleton in its sample. The CDR3 is CASSIDRGDEAFF. CDR3 nucleotide sequence: TGTGCCAGTAGTATAGATCGAGGGGATGAAGCTTTCTTT. The chain couples TRBV19 to TRBJ1-1; D is perhaps TRBD1 (5 bases). CDR1 is LNHDA and CDR2 is SQIVND in the germline V gene (reference sequence). Trimming left V 0 bases short and J 7 bases short, with 9 bases between. The CDR3 loop spans 13 amino acids.

J is TRBJ2-3 and V is TRBV5-1; D is unclear. CDR1 is SGHRS and CDR2 is YFSETQ in the germline V gene. Trimming took off 6 bases at V and 2 bases at J, with 10 bases between the two ends. This CDR3 region has 13 residues. The CDR3 loop reads CASIDGPTDTQYF. CDR3 in DNA: TGCGCCAGCATCGACGGCCCCACAGATACGCAGTATTTT. Complete variable domain (other parts from reference TRBV5-1 and TRBJ2-3): KAGVTQTPRYLIKTRGQQVTLSCSPISGHRSVSWYQQTPGQGLQFLFEYFSETQRNKGNFPGRFSGRQFSNSRSEMNVSTLELGDSALYLCASIDGPTDTQYFGPGTRLTVL.